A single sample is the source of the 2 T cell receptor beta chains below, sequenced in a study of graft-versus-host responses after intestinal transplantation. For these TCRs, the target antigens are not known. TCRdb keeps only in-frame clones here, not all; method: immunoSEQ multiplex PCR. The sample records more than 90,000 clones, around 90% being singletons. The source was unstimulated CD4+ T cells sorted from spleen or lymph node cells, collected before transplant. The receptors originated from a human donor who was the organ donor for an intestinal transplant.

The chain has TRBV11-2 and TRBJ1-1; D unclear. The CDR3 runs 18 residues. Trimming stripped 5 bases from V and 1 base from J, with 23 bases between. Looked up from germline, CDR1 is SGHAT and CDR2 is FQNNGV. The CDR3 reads CASSHRYILQAQNTEAFF. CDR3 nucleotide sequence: TGTGCCAGCAGCCACCGCTATATTCTGCAGGCCCAGAACACTGAAGCTTTCTTT.

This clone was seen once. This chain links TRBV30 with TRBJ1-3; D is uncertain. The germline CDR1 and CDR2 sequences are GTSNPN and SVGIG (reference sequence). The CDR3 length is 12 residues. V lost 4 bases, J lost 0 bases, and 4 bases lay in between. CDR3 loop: CAWTFSGNTIYF. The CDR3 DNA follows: TGTGCCTGGACCTTCTCTGGAAACACCATATATTTT. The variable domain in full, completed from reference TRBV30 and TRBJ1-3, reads SQTIHQWPATLVQPVGSPLSLECTVEGTSNPNLYWYRQAAGRGLQLLFYSVGIGQISSEVPQNLSASRPQDRQFILSSKKLLLSDSGFYLCAWTFSGNTIYFGEGSWLTVV.